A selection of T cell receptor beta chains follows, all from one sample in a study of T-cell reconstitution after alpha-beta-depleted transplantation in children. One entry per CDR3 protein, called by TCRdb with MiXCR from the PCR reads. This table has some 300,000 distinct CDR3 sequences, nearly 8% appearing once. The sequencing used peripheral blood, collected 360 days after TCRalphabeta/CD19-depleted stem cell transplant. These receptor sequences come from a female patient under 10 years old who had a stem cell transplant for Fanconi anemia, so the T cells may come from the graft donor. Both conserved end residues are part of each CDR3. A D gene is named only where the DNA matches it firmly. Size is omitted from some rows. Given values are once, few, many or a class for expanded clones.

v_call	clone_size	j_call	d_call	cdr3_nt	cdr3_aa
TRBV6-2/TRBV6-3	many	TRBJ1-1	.	TGTGCCAGCAGCGGATTGGGGGGTGCTTTCTTT	CASSGLGGAFF
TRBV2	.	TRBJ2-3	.	TGTGCCAGCCTACCCCTTAGTCACACGCAGTATTTT	CASLPLSHTQYF
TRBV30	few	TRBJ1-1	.	TGTGCCTGGAGTGAGGGTTTGAACACTGAAGCTTTCTTT	CAWSEGLNTEAFF
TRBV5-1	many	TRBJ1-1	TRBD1	TGCGCCAGCAGCTTCCTGGACAGGGGCACTGAAGCTTTCTTT	CASSFLDRGTEAFF
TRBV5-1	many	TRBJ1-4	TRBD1	TGTGCCAGCAGTTTACAGGGGGCTGGTGAAAAACTGTTTTTT	CASSLQGAGEKLFF
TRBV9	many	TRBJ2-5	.	TGTGCCAGCAGCTCCCGCCTCGCGACGGAGACCCAGTACTTC	CASSSRLATETQYF
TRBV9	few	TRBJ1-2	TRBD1	TGTGCCAGCAGCACGGCCACAGGGGAACTTAACTATGGCTACACCTTC	CASSTATGELNYGYTF
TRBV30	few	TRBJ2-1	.	TGTGCCTGGAGTGTACTCTCCGTCAATGAGCAGTTCTTC	CAWSVLSVNEQFF
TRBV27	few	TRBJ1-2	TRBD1	TGTGCCAGCAGCCAGACAGGGGAAGGCTACACCTTC	CASSQTGEGYTF
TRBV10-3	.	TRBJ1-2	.	TGTGCCATCAGTGAGTCTTTCTTGGGCAGGGTGTCCTATGGCTACACCTTC	CAISESFLGRVSYGYTF
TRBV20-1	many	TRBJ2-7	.	TGCAGTGCAACCACAGGAACCTACGAGCAGTACTTC	CSATTGTYEQYF
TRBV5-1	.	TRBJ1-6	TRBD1	TGCGCCAGCAGCGGCCGGGACAGGGATGGCTATAATTCACCCCTCCACTTT	CASSGRDRDGYNSPLHF
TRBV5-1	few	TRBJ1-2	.	TGCGCCAGCAGCCCCCGGCAGAGTTTAGATGGCTACACCTTC	CASSPRQSLDGYTF
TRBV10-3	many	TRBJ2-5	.	TGTGCCATCAGTCGACAGGACCAAGAGACCCAGTACTTC	CAISRQDQETQYF
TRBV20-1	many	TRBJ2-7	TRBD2	TGCAGTGCTAGAGATCGTCGACTAGCGGAGTCCTACGAGCAGTACTTC	CSARDRRLAESYEQYF
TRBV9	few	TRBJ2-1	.	TGTGCCAGCAAGGGGGGGCCCTACAATGAGCAGTTCTTC	CASKGGPYNEQFF
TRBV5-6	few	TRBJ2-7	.	TGTGCCAGCAGCTTGGGGCATCCCGTACGATACGAGCAGTACTTC	CASSLGHPVRYEQYF
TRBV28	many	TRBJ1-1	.	TGTGCCAGCGCACCTCAGGGTGTGAACACTGAAGCTTTCTTT	CASAPQGVNTEAFF
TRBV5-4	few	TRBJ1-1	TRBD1	TGTGCCAGCAGCTTGGGGGGACAGAGGGGCACTGAAGCTTTCTTT	CASSLGGQRGTEAFF
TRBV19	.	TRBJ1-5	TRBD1	TGTGCCAGTAGTATCTTTGTGGGACAGGGAAGAAATCAGCCCCAGCATTTT	CASSIFVGQGRNQPQHF
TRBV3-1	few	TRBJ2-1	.	TGTGCCAGCAGCCAAACTAGAGATAATGAGCAGTTCTTC	CASSQTRDNEQFF
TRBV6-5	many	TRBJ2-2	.	TGTGCCAGCAGTTACCTATGGGGACCAGACACCGGGGAGCTGTTTTTT	CASSYLWGPDTGELFF
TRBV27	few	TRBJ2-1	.	TGTGCCAGCAGTCATGTGTCCTACAATGAGCAGTTCTTC	CASSHVSYNEQFF
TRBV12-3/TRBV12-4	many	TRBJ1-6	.	TGTGCCAGCAGTGTACGGGGAAATTCACCCCTCCACTTT	CASSVRGNSPLHF
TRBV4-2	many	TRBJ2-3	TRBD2	TGTGCCAGCAGCCAAGGACTAGCGGAATCTCAGCCTAGCACAGATACGCAGTATTTT	CASSQGLAESQPSTDTQYF
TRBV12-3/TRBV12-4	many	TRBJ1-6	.	TGTGCCAGCAGGACAGACTCCTATAATTCACCCCTCCACTTT	CASRTDSYNSPLHF
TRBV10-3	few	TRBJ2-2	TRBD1	TGTGCCATCAGCGACAGGGGTGACACCGGGGAGCTGTTTTTT	CAISDRGDTGELFF
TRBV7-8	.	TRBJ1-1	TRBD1	TGTGCCAGCAGCTTAGCACGTCCGGGACAGGGCGCTGAAGCTTTCTTT	CASSLARPGQGAEAFF
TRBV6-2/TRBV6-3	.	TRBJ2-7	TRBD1	TGTGCCAGCAGCTCACGGACAGGGCAGTACGAGCAGTACTTC	CASSSRTGQYEQYF
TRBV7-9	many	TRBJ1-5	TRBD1	TGTGCCAGCAGCTTAGGTGGGACAGGGTACAATCAGCCCCAGCATTTT	CASSLGGTGYNQPQHF
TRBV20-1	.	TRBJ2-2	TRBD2	TGCAGTGCTAGACTGATAGCGGGGGGAACCGGGGAGCTGTTTTTT	CSARLIAGGTGELFF
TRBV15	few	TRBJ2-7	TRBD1	TGTGCCACCAGCAGGGGAGGACAGGGGTCCTACGAGCAGTACTTC	CATSRGGQGSYEQYF
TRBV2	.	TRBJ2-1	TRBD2	TGTGCCAGCGGGACTAGCGGCCACAATGAGCAGTTCTTC	CASGTSGHNEQFF
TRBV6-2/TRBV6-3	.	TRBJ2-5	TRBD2	TGTGCCAGCAGTTATGTCGCGGGGGGTCAAAAGGAGTACTTC	CASSYVAGGQKEYF
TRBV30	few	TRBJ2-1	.	TGTGCCTGGAGTGTAAATGGGGGACTTAGCTCCTACAATGAGCAGTTCTTC	CAWSVNGGLSSYNEQFF
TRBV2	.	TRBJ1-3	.	TGTGCCAGCAGTGACCAGGGAGCCTCCGGAAACACCATATATTTT	CASSDQGASGNTIYF
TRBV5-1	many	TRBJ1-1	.	TGCGCCAGCAGCCAACAGATGAACACTGAAGCTTTCTTT	CASSQQMNTEAFF
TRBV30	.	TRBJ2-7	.	TGTGCCTGGAGTGTCGGGACGGGAGTCCCCGAGCAGTACTTC	CAWSVGTGVPEQYF
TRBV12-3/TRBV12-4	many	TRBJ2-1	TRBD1	TGTGCCAGCAGTGTGGACAGGGGGGACGAGCAGTTCTTC	CASSVDRGDEQFF
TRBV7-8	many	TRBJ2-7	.	TGTGCCAGCAGCCCAGGAGGGGGGGGTTTTGAGCAGTACTTC	CASSPGGGGFEQYF
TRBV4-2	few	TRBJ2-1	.	TGTGCCAGCAGCCGGAATCGGGACCCATACAATGAGCAGTTCTTC	CASSRNRDPYNEQFF
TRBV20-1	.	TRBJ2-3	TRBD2	TGCAGTGCTAGAGACCGGGGGCAGCGGGGGCGTTGGTTCCCTACAGATACGCAGTATTTT	CSARDRGQRGRWFPTDTQYF
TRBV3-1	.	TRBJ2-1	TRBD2	TGTGCCAGCAGCCCATGGGGCTTACTAGCGGGGGGGTACAATGAGCAGTTCTTC	CASSPWGLLAGGYNEQFF
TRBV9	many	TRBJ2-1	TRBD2	TGTGCCAGCAGCGTAGAAGGGGGGACTAGCGTTTTAAATGAGCAGTTCTTC	CASSVEGGTSVLNEQFF
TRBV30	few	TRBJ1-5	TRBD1	TGTGCCTGGGAAGGGGGCGCGGGTCAGCCCCAGCATTTT	CAWEGGAGQPQHF
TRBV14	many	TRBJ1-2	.	TGTGCCAGCAGCCAAGAGCAGCTTTACTATGGCTACACCTTC	CASSQEQLYYGYTF
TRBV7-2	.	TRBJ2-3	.	TGTGCCAGCGCCCCGACCTGGCGCACAGATACGCAGTATTTT	CASAPTWRTDTQYF
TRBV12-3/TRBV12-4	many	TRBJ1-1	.	TGTGCCAGCAGTCCCCGACGGATTTCAGGGGTCACTGAAGCTTTCTTT	CASSPRRISGVTEAFF
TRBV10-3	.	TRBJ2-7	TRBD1	TGTGCCATCACCCCCACGGGGGACAGGCCCTCCTACGAGCAGTACTTC	CAITPTGDRPSYEQYF
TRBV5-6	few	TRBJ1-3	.	TGTGCCAGCAGCTTGAAGGGCTCTGGAAACACCATATATTTT	CASSLKGSGNTIYF
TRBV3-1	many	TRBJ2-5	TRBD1	TGTGCCAGCAGCCTCCGGGACAGGGTGAATTCGGAGACCCAGTACTTC	CASSLRDRVNSETQYF
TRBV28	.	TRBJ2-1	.	TGTGCCAGCAGTCCTCGGGCGGGGCCCTCCTACAATGAGCAGTTCTTC	CASSPRAGPSYNEQFF
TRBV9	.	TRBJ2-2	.	TGTGCCAGTAAGCCTTATGATAACGCGAACACCGGGGAGCTGTTTTTT	CASKPYDNANTGELFF
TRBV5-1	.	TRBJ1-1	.	TGCGCCAGCAGGGAGAGGGTGAACACTGAAGCTTTCTTT	CASRERVNTEAFF
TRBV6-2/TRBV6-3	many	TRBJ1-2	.	TGTGCCAGCAGTTCGGTGGGGGGACCCAGTACCCCAGCGACCTTC	CASSSVGGPSTPATF
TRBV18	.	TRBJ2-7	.	TGTGCCAGCTCACCCAACTACCAATACGAGCAGTACTTC	CASSPNYQYEQYF
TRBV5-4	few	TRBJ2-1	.	TGTGCCAGCAGCCTGGGGGGGCAGGGCCCCTACAATGAGCAGTTCTTC	CASSLGGQGPYNEQFF